These 6 T cell receptor beta chains share one sample of origin, sequenced in a study of multiple sclerosis patients with progressive multifocal leukoencephalopathy. Only in-frame clones appear in the TCRdb table, and some are missing; sequencing was by immunoSEQ multiplex PCR. The sample lists approximately 31,000 clones, 87% seen once, with under 4% in the top ten. As to time point: time of PML onset. The input for sequencing was PBMCs, taken from a patient treated with natalizumab. The receptors come from a human donor with progressive multifocal leukoencephalopathy.

The V call is TRBV4-1, the J call TRBJ1-5; D call uncertain. The germline V and J ends were trimmed by 0 bases and 7 bases, with 7 bases remaining between them. The CDR3 runs 13 residues. CDR1 and CDR2 from the germline V gene are MGHRA and YSYEKL. CDR3 region: CASSQERDQPQHF. The CDR3 coding sequence is TGCGCCAGCAGCCAAGAAAGAGACCAGCCCCAGCATTTT.

The genes are TRBV5-1 and TRBJ2-1; TRBD1 is a possible D gene (5 bases). The ends were cut back, 2 bases at V and 9 bases at J, with 12 bases in the middle. This CDR3 is 13 amino acids long. Looked up from germline, CDR1 is SGHRS and CDR2 is YFSETQ. The chain's CDR3 is CASSFGHPTEQFF. The DNA for the CDR3 is TGCGCCAGCAGCTTCGGACACCCGACTGAGCAGTTCTTC.

The V call is TRBV19, the J call TRBJ2-6; unclear D gene. Trimming removed 8 bases at V and 3 bases at J, with 20 bases between. Per germline, CDR1 LNHDA and CDR2 SQIVND (reference sequence). The CDR3 extends over 17 amino acids. The CDR3 DNA sequence: TGTGCCAGTTCTACCGTGAAGGCCACTTTTGGGGCCAACGTCCTGACTTTC. Amino acid sequence: CASSTVKATFGANVLTF. The complete variable domain, with remaining parts taken from reference TRBV19 and TRBJ2-6, reads DGGITQSPKYLFRKEGQNVTLSCEQNLNHDAMYWYRQDPGQGLRLIYYSQIVNDFQKGDIAEGYSVSREKKESFPLTVTSAQKNPTAFYLCASSTVKATFGANVLTFGAGSRLTVL.

V gene TRBV5-1 combines with J gene TRBJ1-2, with D unresolved. This CDR3 has 14 residues. Trimming left V 0 bases short and J 0 bases short, with 6 bases between. Germline CDR1 and CDR2: SGHRS and YFSETQ. The CDR3 loop is CASSLGETNYGYTF. The DNA of the CDR3 is TGCGCCAGCAGCTTGGGAGAAACTAACTATGGCTACACCTTC.

The chain uses TRBV28 and TRBJ1-4; 7 positions agree with TRBD1. V was clipped by 9 bases and J by 8 bases; unmatched bases: 6. Germline assignment: CDR1 MDHEN and CDR2 SYDVKM. The CDR3 consists of 12 residues. The CDR3 protein is CASRQGREKLFF. For the CDR3, the DNA is TGTGCCAGTCGACAGGGTCGGGAAAAACTGTTTTTT.

The chain employs TRBV15 and TRBJ2-5, with 7 bases fitting TRBD2. Per germline, CDR1 LNHNV and CDR2 YYDKDF (reference sequence). The CDR3 has 16 amino acids. V lost 7 bases, J lost 4 bases, and 15 bases stayed unmatched. The CDR3 region has the DNA TGTGCCACCACTACTGGAATGGGCGGGAGTCTAGAGACCCAGTACTTC. Amino acid sequence: CATTTGMGGSLETQYF.